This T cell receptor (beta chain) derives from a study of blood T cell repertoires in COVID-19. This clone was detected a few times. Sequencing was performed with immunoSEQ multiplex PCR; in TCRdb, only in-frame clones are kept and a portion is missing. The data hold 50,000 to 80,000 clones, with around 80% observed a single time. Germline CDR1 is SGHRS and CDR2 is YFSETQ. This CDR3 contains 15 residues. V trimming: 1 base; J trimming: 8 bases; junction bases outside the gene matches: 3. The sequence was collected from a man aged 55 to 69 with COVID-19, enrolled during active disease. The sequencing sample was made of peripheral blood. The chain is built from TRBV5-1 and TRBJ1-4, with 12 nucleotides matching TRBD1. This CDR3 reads CASSLRDRGQEKLFF. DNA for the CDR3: TGCGCCAGCAGCTTGCGGGACAGGGGGCAAGAAAAACTGTTTTTT.